This TCR beta chain comes out of a study of technical replicates of blood from a handful of donors. CDR1 is GTSNPN and CDR2 is SVGIG in the germline V gene (reference sequence). This CDR3 has 11 residues. The germline V and J ends were trimmed by 3 bases and 8 bases, with 10 bases remaining between them. Sequenced by immunoSEQ multiplex PCR; TCRdb stores in-frame clones only, minus some. Here the sample spans over 70,000 clones, around 95% being singletons. V gene TRBV30 combines with J gene TRBJ1-2, with D hard to call. This clonotype was obtained from a human donor in good health. Sequencing used T cells isolated from PBMCs. The CDR3 reads CAWSSYPGYTF. CDR3 nucleotides: TGTGCCTGGAGCTCCTATCCAGGCTACACCTTC.